The present entry profiles one T cell receptor beta chain with its context. Its specificity is unknown. TCRdb ran MiXCR on the 5' RACE reads and lists one entry per CDR3 protein. Of roughly 690,000 distinct CDR3 sequences in the sample, 21% were seen once. CDR1 is DFQATT, CDR2 SNEGSKA, per germline (reference sequence). There are 12 residues in the CDR3. V lost 3 bases and J lost 5, with 10 bases in between. The data derive from a study of identical twins. Whole-study results and caveats: The authors drew conclusions from cross-sectional statistical analysis rather than following the same donors. Reduced insertions were recorded for abundant cord blood beta clonotypes, with no such pattern in memory repertoires.

Another study also made use of these data, one on T cells expressing NK-cell markers. That paper states: Clarity on HCMV specificity was lacking for the expanded NKG2C+ T cell clones.

This receptor was obtained from a young woman in good health. The sample comprised PBMCs. V gene TRBV20-1 combines with J gene TRBJ1-2; no definite D call. CDR3 DNA sequence: TGCAGTGCTAGCCCTATGATTTATGGCTACACCTTC. Translated, it gives CSASPMIYGYTF.